This T cell receptor beta chain was captured by sequencing in a study of blood T cells in healthy people across ages. Study-wide results and limits: The study lacked donor CMV status, which possibly confounded expanded clonotype changes.

Individuals who donated were healthy Caucasians from Russia aged about 6 to 100. Together with a sample-barcoded 5' primer, a J-beta primer mix was included in a second PCR lasting 7 to 11 cycles. A template-switch adaptor containing 12 random nucleotides labeled each cDNA molecule. One entry per CDR3 protein, called by TCRdb with MiXCR from the 5' RACE reads. The table shows about 730,000 distinct CDR3 sequences, with 43% occurring only once. V was cut by 3 bases and J by 3 bases, with 9 bases left in between. CDR1 is MNHEY, CDR2 SVGEGT, per germline. This CDR3 is 14 amino acids long. This clonotype came up a few times. The antigen is not known.

This TCR was sampled from a woman in her sixties in good health. This chain connects TRBV6-2 or TRBV6-3 to TRBJ2-1; D perhaps matches TRBD2 (5 bases). Sequenced material: blood. CDR3 region: CASSYPGSYNEQFF. The CDR3 coding sequence is TGTGCCAGCAGTTATCCGGGAAGCTACAATGAGCAGTTCTTC.